The 17 T cell receptor beta chains listed next were all sequenced from one sample in a study of blood T cell repertoires in COVID-19. The assay was immunoSEQ multiplex PCR, and TCRdb's table has in-frame clones only and misses some. This table holds 150,000 to 200,000 clones, around 85% found once. Sequenced: peripheral blood. The receptors originated from a man in his sixties with acute or convalescent COVID-19.

This chain joins TRBV9 and TRBJ2-1, with TRBD2 matching 16 bases. Germline V CDR1 and CDR2: SGDLS, YYNGEE. This CDR3 contains 15 residues. Losses at the gene ends were 3 bases for V and 9 bases for J; bases not matched to a gene: 3. In DNA form, the CDR3 reads TGTGCCAGCAGCGCGGGACTAGCGGGAGGGGGTGAGCAGTTCTTC. It translates to CASSAGLAGGGEQFF.

This sequence joins TRBV28 and TRBJ1-1; D call uncertain. The germline CDR1 and CDR2 sequences are MDHEN and SYDVKM. Trimming left V 10 bases short and J 0 bases short, with 12 bases between. CDR3 size: 13 residues. The CDR3 coding sequence is TGTGCCACCCGGAGGGAAATGAACACTGAAGCTTTCTTT. This codes for CATRREMNTEAFF.

This chain joins TRBV10-2 and TRBJ2-1, with D possibly TRBD1 on 5 matching bases. Trimming cost V 5 bases and J 3 bases, with 11 bases left between them. The CDR3 spans 14 residues. From germline, CDR1 is WSHSY and CDR2 SAAADI. This chain's CDR3 is CASSHGRGYNEQFF. For the CDR3, the DNA is TGCGCCAGCAGTCACGGAAGGGGCTACAATGAGCAGTTCTTC.

The gene calls are TRBV5-1 and TRBJ2-1; 9 nucleotides agree with TRBD2. The CDR3 contains 15 residues. V lost 4 bases to trimming and J lost 5 bases; unmatched junction nucleotides: 7. Germline CDR1 SGHRS, CDR2 YFSETQ. The CDR3 nucleotides read TGCGCCAGCAGCCTAATAGCGGGAGCCAACAATGAGCAGTTCTTC. Translation gives CASSLIAGANNEQFF.

CDR3 nucleotides: TGTGCCAGCAGTGTTTTACAGCCCTACGAGCAGTACTTC. Its protein product is CASSVLQPYEQYF. The gene calls are TRBV2 and TRBJ2-7; D remains ambiguous. The V end lost 4 bases, the J end lost 2 bases, and 9 bases lay between the germline ends. Germline V CDR1 and CDR2: SNHLY, FYNNEI. The CDR3 has 13 amino acids.

The genes are TRBV28 and TRBJ2-2, with 7 bases fitting TRBD2. Trimming cost V 3 bases and J 7 bases; bases outside gene matches: 2. Germline-derived CDR1 and CDR2 are MDHEN and SYDVKM. CDR3 size: 13 residues. CDR3 sequence (DNA): TGTGCCAGCAGTTTGCGGACTAGCGGGGAGCTGTTTTTT. As protein: CASSLRTSGELFF.

The rearrangement uses TRBV24-1 and TRBJ1-1, with D perhaps TRBD1 (5 bases). CDR1 and CDR2 from the germline V gene are KGHDR and SFDVKD. V was trimmed by 3 bases and J by 7 bases, leaving 14 bases between them. The CDR3 spans 14 residues. The CDR3 nucleotides are TGTGCCACCAGTGATGGGGGGAGACCAGTTGAAGCTTTCTTT. Amino acid sequence: CATSDGGRPVEAFF.

V is TRBV4-1 and J is TRBJ1-2; D unresolved. The ends were cut back, 0 bases at V and 1 base at J, with 9 bases in the middle. Germline CDR1 and CDR2: MGHRA and YSYEKL. The CDR3 runs to 15 residues. Here the CDR3 DNA reads TGCGCCAGCAGCCAAGATAAGGCGGGTAACTATGGCTACACCTTC. This gives the protein CASSQDKAGNYGYTF.

This clone appeared once. This sequence joins TRBV5-1 and TRBJ2-7; D call uncertain. The CDR3 loop spans 13 amino acids. Germline CDR1 is SGHRS and CDR2 is YFSETQ. Between the trimmed V and J ends, which lost 2 bases and 6 bases, there was a span of 12 bases. This CDR3 is CASSLFTTGEQYF. In DNA form, the CDR3 reads TGCGCCAGCAGCTTATTCACTACGGGCGAGCAGTACTTC.

The chain couples TRBV2 to TRBJ1-5; 9 bases are a match to TRBD1. V trimming: 6 bases; J trimming: 6 bases; junction bases outside the gene matches: 9. The CDR3 is 15 amino acids. The V gene's germline CDR1 is SNHLY and CDR2 FYNNEI. The CDR3: CASSRTGTGFQPQHF. CDR3 in DNA: TGTGCCAGCAGCCGCACAGGGACAGGGTTTCAGCCCCAGCATTTT.

V is TRBV7-9 and J is TRBJ2-1; 7 bases are a match to TRBD1. CDR1 is SEHNR and CDR2 is FQNEAQ in the germline V gene (reference sequence). The junction had 9 bases not matched to a gene; V was cut back by 5 bases and J by 5 bases. The CDR3 is made up of 15 amino acids. The CDR3 sequence is CASSPQVQGDNEQFF. CDR3 nucleotide sequence: TGTGCCAGCAGCCCTCAAGTGCAGGGGGACAATGAGCAGTTCTTC.

The rearrangement links TRBV7-2 to TRBJ2-5; 7 bases are a match to TRBD2. V trimming: 4 bases; J trimming: 5 bases; junction bases outside the gene matches: 7. The CDR3 is made up of 14 amino acids. Germline CDR1 SGHTA, CDR2 FQGNSA. CDR3 coding DNA: TGTGCCAGCAGCTCCATGACTAGCAGTGAGACCCAGTACTTC. Translation: CASSSMTSSETQYF.

The rearrangement uses TRBV30 and TRBJ1-2, with D perhaps TRBD1 (6 bases). Germline V CDR1 and CDR2: GTSNPN, SVGIG (reference sequence). The length of the CDR3 is 14 residues. The CDR3 DNA reads TGTGCTTTACAGGGAGGGGCTGGGAACTATGGCTACACCTTC. Translation: CALQGGAGNYGYTF.

This rearrangement joins TRBV5-1 to TRBJ1-6; D possibly corresponds to TRBD1 (6 bases). Looked up from germline, CDR1 is SGHRS and CDR2 is YFSETQ. This CDR3 spans 13 amino acids. V lost 5 bases and J lost 10, with 13 bases in between. The CDR3 DNA follows: TGCGCCAGCAGGCCAGGGGCAAGATCACCCCTCCACTTT. Its translation is CASRPGARSPLHF.

The chain couples TRBV6-5 to TRBJ1-4; no definite D call. CDR1 is MNHEY, CDR2 SVGAGI, per germline. CDR3 length: 15 residues. V was clipped by 5 bases and J by 7 bases, with 17 bases between them. In DNA, the CDR3 is TGTGCCAGCAGTCCTACAGCCCCAGGAGGTGAAAAACTGTTTTTT. It codes for CASSPTAPGGEKLFF.

This rearrangement joins TRBV3-1 (or the pseudogene TRBV3-2) to TRBJ2-2, with 9 bases that match TRBD2. Germline assignment: CDR1 LGHDT and CDR2 YNNKEL (reference sequence). Unmatched junction bases numbered 1, after V lost 1 base and J lost 4 bases. This CDR3 is 15 amino acids long. The DNA of the CDR3 is TGTGCCAGCAGCCAAGCTAGCGGGGTCACCGGGGAGCTGTTTTTT. Amino acids: CASSQASGVTGELFF.

The table lists this clone with a count of one. The rearrangement uses TRBV9 and TRBJ2-1; TRBD2 matches at 12 bases. Germline V lookup: CDR1 SGDLS, CDR2 YYNGEE. CDR3 length equals 14 residues. V gave up 4 bases and J gave up 10 bases; unmatched junction bases: 6. The CDR3 sequence is CASSPGLAGGEQFF. The CDR3 nucleotides read TGTGCCAGCAGCCCGGGACTAGCGGGTGGGGAGCAGTTCTTC. Filled out from reference TRBV9 and TRBJ2-1, the complete variable domain reads DSGVTQTPKHLITATGQRVTLRCSPRSGDLSVYWYQQSLDQGLQFLIQYYNGEERAKGNILERFSAQQFPDLHSELNLSSLELGDSALYFCASSPGLAGGEQFFGPGTRLTVL.